A single T cell receptor beta chain is shown here with its context. Germline V gene sequence: CDR1 MNHEY, CDR2 SMNVEV (reference sequence). This CDR3 is 15 amino acids long. V was clipped by 0 bases and J by 4 bases, with 10 bases between them. This entry belongs to a study of cytomegalovirus exposure and HLA in healthy donors. Study overall: Genetic ancestry analysis placed around four fifths of the 300 to 500 donors that were genotyped in the Caucasian-associated cluster.

PCR employed 60 Vbeta and 13 Jbeta primers. Here immunoSEQ multiplex PCR was the method, and the copy in TCRdb shows in-frame clones only, minus some. The sample includes 150,000 to 200,000 clones, about 88% seen only once; the top ten take roughly 2.2%. The sample consisted of PBMCs. The source is a man aged 18 to 30 in good health and CMV-seropositive. The chain recombines TRBV27 with TRBJ1-5; no reliable D call. The CDR3 DNA reads TGTGCCAGCAGTTTATCCTCGGGTTGGAATCAGCCCCAGCATTTT. This codes for CASSLSSGWNQPQHF.